This record covers a single T cell receptor beta chain. This clone was seen a few times. Its antigen specificity is not known. No much larger clone exists at a distance of one base, and base qualities are not known. One collaborating source in Seattle enrolled patients during active infection and followed them longitudinally through the course of disease. The collaborating institutions used their own protocols to collect whole blood in K2EDTA tubes. For TCRbeta analysis, collaborators shipped samples in one of three forms: frozen whole blood, isolated PBMCs, or DNA extracted from either of those sample types. CDR3 length: 17 amino acids, cysteine to phenylalanine. The DNA shown is the 51-base CDR3, in frame from base 1. The germline V gene supplies CDR1 MDHEN and CDR2 SYDVKM. After removal of 5 bases from V and 0 bases from J, the junction retains 8 bases not matched to a gene. These data belong to a study of blood T cell repertoires in COVID-19 (dated by TCRdb to about 2020). Turning to the overall study: Samples from collaborators originated in the United States, Italy and Spain and spanned both the acute and convalescent phases of COVID-19. The repertoires were made available in a free public database intended to serve as a resource for research on the immune response to SARS-CoV-2. The material from the prospective study consisted of cDNA or gDNA derived from T cells, B-cell-depleted T cells, or PBMCs. The dataset comprised deeply sampled blood TCRbeta repertoires from subjects exposed to, actively infected with, or recovered from COVID-19. Nearly every sample came with metadata listing a de-identified subject ID, COVID-19 status, age in years and sex. The samples were drawn from two sources: the first 160 participants of the ongoing ImmuneRACE study, and 1,200 or so subjects contributed by 6 global collaborators. Where available, HLA class I and class II types were taken from metadata supplied by the sample provider and were not determined by assay-based typing.

Findings and caveats that apply to the study as a whole: How much clinical and demographic metadata was included differed by source and by participant, and the metadata was provided uncurated.

TCRbeta CDR3 regions were amplified from genomic DNA using the immunoSEQ Assay, a bias-controlled multiplex PCR. On the study's bioinformatics: The number of nucleated cells in each sample was estimated from the amplification of reference gene primers within the assay. To quantify the absolute abundance of each unique TCRbeta CDR3 rearrangement, sequence reads were collapsed and filtered. For each sample, productive Simpson clonality was calculated by taking the square root of Simpson's diversity index across productive rearrangements. The table comes from immuneACCESS by way of TCRdb, which keeps in-frame sequences with V and J called. Part of the clones is missing from these tables; in studies checked, under half for an unresolved V gene and the rest for unknown reasons. That table is the source of V, J and clone size, and D and trimming were worked out from the DNA. This sample holds fewer than 350,000 clones; around 90% were observed only once. The ten largest make up roughly 7.3% of the sample.

The sequencing input was peripheral blood. The TCR was taken from a woman between 25 and 40 years old with COVID-19, enrolled during active disease. The rearrangement combines TRBV28 with TRBJ1-5, and TRBD1 matches 9 of the central bases. The CDR3 region: CASSPHRGPNSNQPQHF. The DNA sequence is TGTGCCAGCAGTCCTCACAGGGGGCCAAATAGCAATCAGCCCCAGCATTTT.